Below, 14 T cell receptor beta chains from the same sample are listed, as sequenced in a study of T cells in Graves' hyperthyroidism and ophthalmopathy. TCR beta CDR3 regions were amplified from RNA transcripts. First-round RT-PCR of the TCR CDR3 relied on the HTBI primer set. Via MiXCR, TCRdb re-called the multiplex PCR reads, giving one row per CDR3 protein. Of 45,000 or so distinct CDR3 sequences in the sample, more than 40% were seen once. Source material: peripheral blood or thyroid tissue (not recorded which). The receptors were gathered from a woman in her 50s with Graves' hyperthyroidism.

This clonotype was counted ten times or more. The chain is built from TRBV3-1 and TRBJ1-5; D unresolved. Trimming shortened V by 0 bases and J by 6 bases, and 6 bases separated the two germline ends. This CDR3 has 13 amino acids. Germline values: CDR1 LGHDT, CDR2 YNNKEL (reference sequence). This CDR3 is CASSQDVVQPQHF. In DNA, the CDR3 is TGTGCCAGCAGCCAAGATGTGGTTCAGCCCCAGCATTTT.

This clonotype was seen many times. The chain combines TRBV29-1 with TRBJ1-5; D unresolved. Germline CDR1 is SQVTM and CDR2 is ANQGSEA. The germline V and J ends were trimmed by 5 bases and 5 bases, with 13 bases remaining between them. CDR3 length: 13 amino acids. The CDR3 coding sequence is TGCAGCGTTCGCTGGGCAGCAGATCAGCCCCAGCATTTT. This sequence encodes CSVRWAADQPQHF.

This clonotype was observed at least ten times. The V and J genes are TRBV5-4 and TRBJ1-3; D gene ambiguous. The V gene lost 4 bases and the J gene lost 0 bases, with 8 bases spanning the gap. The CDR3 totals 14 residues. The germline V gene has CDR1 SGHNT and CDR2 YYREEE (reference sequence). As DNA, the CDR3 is TGTGCCAGCAGCGTCTTCGACTCTGGAAACACCATATATTTT. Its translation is CASSVFDSGNTIYF.

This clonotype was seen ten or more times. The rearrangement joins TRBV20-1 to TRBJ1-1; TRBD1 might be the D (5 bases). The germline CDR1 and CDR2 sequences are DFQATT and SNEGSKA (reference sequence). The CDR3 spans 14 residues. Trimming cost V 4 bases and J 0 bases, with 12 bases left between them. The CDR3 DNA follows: TGCAGTGCTACAATCGGGGGTATGAACACTGAAGCTTTCTTT. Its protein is CSATIGGMNTEAFF.

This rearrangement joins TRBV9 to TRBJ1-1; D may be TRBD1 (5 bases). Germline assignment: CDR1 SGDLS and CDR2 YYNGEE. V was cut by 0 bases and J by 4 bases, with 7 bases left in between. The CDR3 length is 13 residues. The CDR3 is CASSVGGTTEAFF. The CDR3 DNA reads TGTGCCAGCAGCGTAGGGGGGACCACTGAAGCTTTCTTT.

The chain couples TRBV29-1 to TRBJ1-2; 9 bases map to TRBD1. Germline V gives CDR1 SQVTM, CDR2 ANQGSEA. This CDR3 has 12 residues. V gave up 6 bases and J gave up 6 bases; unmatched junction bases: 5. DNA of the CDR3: TGCAGCGTGTCCGGGACAGGGAATGGCTACACCTTC. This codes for CSVSGTGNGYTF.

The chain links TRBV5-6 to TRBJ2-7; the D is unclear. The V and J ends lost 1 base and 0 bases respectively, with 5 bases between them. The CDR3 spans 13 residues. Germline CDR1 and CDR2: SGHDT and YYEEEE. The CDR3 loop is CASSLPSSYEQYF. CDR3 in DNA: TGTGCCAGCAGCTTGCCGAGCTCCTACGAGCAGTACTTC.

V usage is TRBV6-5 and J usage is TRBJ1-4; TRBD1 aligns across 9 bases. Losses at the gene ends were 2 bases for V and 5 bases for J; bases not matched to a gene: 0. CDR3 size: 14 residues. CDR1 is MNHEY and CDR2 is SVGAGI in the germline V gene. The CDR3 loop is CASSYGQGNEKLFF. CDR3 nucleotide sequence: TGTGCCAGCAGTTACGGACAGGGGAATGAAAAACTGTTTTTT.

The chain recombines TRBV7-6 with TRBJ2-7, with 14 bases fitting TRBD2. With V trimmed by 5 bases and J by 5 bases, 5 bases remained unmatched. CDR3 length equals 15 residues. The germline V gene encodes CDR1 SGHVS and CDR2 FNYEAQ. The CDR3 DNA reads TGTGCCAGCAGCCCTGGGACTAGCGGGAGCCACGAGCAGTACTTC. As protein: CASSPGTSGSHEQYF.

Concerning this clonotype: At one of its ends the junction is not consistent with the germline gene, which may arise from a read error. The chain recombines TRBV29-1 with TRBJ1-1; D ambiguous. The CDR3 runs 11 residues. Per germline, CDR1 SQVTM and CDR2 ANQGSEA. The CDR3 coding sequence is TGCAGCGTTGAGGGGAACGCTGAAGCTTTCTTT. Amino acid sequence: CSVEGNAEAFF.

This chain's CDR3 is CASSLVVPPGYTF. Here the CDR3 DNA reads TGTGCCAGCAGCCTGGTAGTACCCCCAGGCTACACCTTC. The V call is TRBV7-2, the J call TRBJ1-2; D remains unclear. Germline-derived CDR1 and CDR2 are SGHTA and FQGNSA. V was trimmed by 5 bases and J by 8 bases, leaving 15 bases between them. The CDR3 spans 13 residues.

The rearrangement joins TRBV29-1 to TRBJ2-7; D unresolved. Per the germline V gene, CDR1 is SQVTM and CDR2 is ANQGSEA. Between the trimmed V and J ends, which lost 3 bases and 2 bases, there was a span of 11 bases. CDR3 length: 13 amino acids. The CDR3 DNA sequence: TGCAGCGTTGATCTGGGAAAAACCTACGAGCAGTACTTC. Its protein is CSVDLGKTYEQYF.

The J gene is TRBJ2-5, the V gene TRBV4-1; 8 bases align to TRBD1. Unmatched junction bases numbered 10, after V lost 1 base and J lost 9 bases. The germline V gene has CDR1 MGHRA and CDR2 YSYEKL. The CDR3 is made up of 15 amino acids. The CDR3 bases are TGCGCCAGCAGCCAAGGGGGACAGGCCCATCAGCCCCAGTACTTC. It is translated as CASSQGGQAHQPQYF.

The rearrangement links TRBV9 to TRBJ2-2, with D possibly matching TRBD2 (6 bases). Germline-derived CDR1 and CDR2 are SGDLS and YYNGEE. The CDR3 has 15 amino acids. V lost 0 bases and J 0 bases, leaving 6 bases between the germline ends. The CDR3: CASSVGLANTGELFF. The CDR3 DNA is TGTGCCAGCAGCGTAGGACTAGCGAACACCGGGGAGCTGTTTTTT.